The sequence of this T cell receptor (beta chain) was determined in a study of CD8+ T cells in alopecia areata. The CDR3 covers 15 residues. Germline V gene sequence: CDR1 SQVTM, CDR2 ANQGSEA. The J segment lost 7 bases and the V segment lost 7 bases, leaving 15 bases of the junction unmatched. Treatment indicated: oral pan-JAK inhibitor, 5-10 mg twice daily. It was cDNA, reverse transcribed from extracted RNA, that served as the sequencing template. The data were produced by immunoSEQ multiplex PCR, yet TCRdb's version contains in-frame clones alone and is incomplete. This table holds over 100,000 clones, 50% to 55% found once.

V and J are TRBV29-1 and TRBJ2-1; 8 nucleotides line up with TRBD2. The TCR originated in a human donor with alopecia areata. The specimen comprised CD4+ T cells sorted from blood, sampled at week 4, from a patient treated with tofacitinib. The CDR3 spells CSAASAGGAGNEQFF. For the CDR3, the DNA is TGCAGCGCTGCCAGCGCGGGGGGTGCGGGGAATGAGCAGTTCTTC.